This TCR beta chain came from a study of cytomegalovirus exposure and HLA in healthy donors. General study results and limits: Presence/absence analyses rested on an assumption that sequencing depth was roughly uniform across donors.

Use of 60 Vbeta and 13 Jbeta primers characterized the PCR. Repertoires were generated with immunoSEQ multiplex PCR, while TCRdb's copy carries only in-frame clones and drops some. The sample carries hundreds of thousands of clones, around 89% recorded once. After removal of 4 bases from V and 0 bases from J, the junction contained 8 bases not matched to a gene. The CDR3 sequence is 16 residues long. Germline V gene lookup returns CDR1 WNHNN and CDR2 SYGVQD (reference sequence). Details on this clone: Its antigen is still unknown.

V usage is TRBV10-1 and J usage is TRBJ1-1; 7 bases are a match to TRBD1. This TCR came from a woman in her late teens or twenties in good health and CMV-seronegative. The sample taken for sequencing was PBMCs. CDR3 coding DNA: TGCGCCAGCAGTGTCGGGACAGAACGAATGAACACTGAAGCTTTCTTT. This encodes CASSVGTERMNTEAFF.